This entry lists 27 T cell receptor beta chains sequenced from one sample in a study of Japanese encephalitis immunity and Zika vaccine responses. TCRdb itself ran the 5' RACE reads through MiXCR, one entry per CDR3 protein. The table shows 450 to 600 distinct CDR3 sequences, with more than 6.5% occurring only once. CFSE-labeled PBMCs were cultured about six days with peptide pools, each at 1 ug/mL. Proliferating CD4 T cells were sorted unfixed as live CD56-CD19-CD16-CD3+CD4+ CFSE-low cells. The material sequenced was antigen-activated CD4+ T cells from blood, cultured, taken during a Zika inactivated vaccine study. The receptors stem from an adult woman who received an inactivated Zika virus vaccine.

This clonotype is judged medium-sized. CDR3 DNA sequence: TGCAGTGCCAATCTACAGGACGTGTCCTACGAGCAGTACTTC. Translated, it gives CSANLQDVSYEQYF. V is TRBV20-1 and J is TRBJ2-7; possible D gene TRBD1, 5 bases. This CDR3 is built from 14 residues. V was shortened by 6 bases and J by 1 base, with 16 bases between the two germline ends. CDR1 is DFQATT and CDR2 is SNEGSKA in the germline V gene (reference sequence).

This clonotype has only a few counts. The chain links TRBV20-1 to TRBJ2-7; TRBD1 aligns across 7 bases. This CDR3 has 13 residues. V was pared by 3 bases and J by 2 bases, with 4 bases of the junction left unmatched. Germline V gene data show CDR1 as DFQATT and CDR2 as SNEGSKA (reference sequence). DNA of the CDR3: TGCAGTGCTAGTCGGGACAGTCCCTACGAGCAGTACTTC. This encodes CSASRDSPYEQYF.

By sample share, this clonotype is large. This sequence joins TRBV7-3 and TRBJ1-1; tentatively, D is TRBD1 (6 bases). V dropped 2 bases and J dropped 2 bases, with 27 bases sitting between them. The CDR3 length is 20 residues. CDR1 is SGHTA, CDR2 FQGTGA, per germline. The CDR3 DNA reads as TGTGCCAGCAGCTTAGATAGCATCGCCCGGCACGGACAGAAAAACACTGAAGCTTTCTTT. It is translated as CASSLDSIARHGQKNTEAFF.

In this sample, this clonotype is large (0.1 to 1%). The chain has TRBV7-2 and TRBJ2-7, with 7 bases matching TRBD1. Germline V lookup: CDR1 SGHTA, CDR2 FQGNSA. This CDR3 is built from 15 residues. With 3 bases clipped from V and 2 bases from J, the junction kept 7 bases outside the gene matches. Written as DNA, the CDR3 is TGTGCCAGCAGCTTGGTGAGGGACAGAGCCTACGAGCAGTACTTC. It encodes CASSLVRDRAYEQYF. Combining the CDR3 with reference TRBV7-2 and TRBJ2-7 gives the whole variable domain GAGVSQSPSNKVTEKGKDVELRCDPISGHTALYWYRQSLGQGLEFLIYFQGNSAPDKSGLPSDRFSAERTGGSVSTLTIQRTQQEDSAVYLCASSLVRDRAYEQYFGPGTRLTVT.

In its sample, this clonotype is medium-sized. The genes are TRBV20-1 and TRBJ2-1; D remains unclear. In germline, CDR1 is DFQATT, CDR2 SNEGSKA (reference sequence). This CDR3 contains 14 residues. Trimming took 6 bases from V and 2 from J, leaving 14 bases between them. In nucleotides, the CDR3 is TGCAGTGCCCAAGGACCAAAGGCCTACAATGAGCAGTTCTTC. Its translation: CSAQGPKAYNEQFF.

This clonotype has ten or more counts. This chain joins TRBV12-3 or TRBV12-4 and TRBJ1-1, with a weak D call TRBD1 (6 bases). The ends were cut back, 2 bases at V and 3 bases at J, with 10 bases in the middle. There are 14 residues in the CDR3. In DNA, the CDR3 is TGTGCCAGCAGTTTAAGTTCAGGGGACACTGAAGCTTTCTTT. It yields the protein CASSLSSGDTEAFF.

This clonotype was recorded at least ten times. This chain joins TRBV5-4 and TRBJ1-2; TRBD1 is a possible D gene (6 bases). This CDR3 has 12 amino acids. Germline-derived CDR1 and CDR2 are SGHNT and YYREEE (reference sequence). The V gene lost 4 bases and the J gene lost 7 bases, with 11 bases spanning the gap. CDR3 amino acids: CASSQTGLGYTF. The CDR3 DNA is TGTGCCAGCAGCCAAACAGGGCTTGGCTACACCTTC.

This clonotype is labeled as medium-sized (0.01 to 0.1%). The gene calls are TRBV10-3 and TRBJ2-5; 14 bases map to TRBD2. There are 17 residues in the CDR3. V lost 6 bases and J lost 5; bases outside the gene matches: 11. CDR1 ENHRY and CDR2 SYGVKD come from the germline V gene. The CDR3 is CAISDPGLAGAGETQYF. The CDR3 region has the DNA TGTGCCATCAGCGACCCGGGACTAGCGGGAGCTGGGGAGACCCAGTACTTC.

By its share, this clonotype is medium-sized. J is TRBJ1-5 and V is TRBV19, with 12 bases lining up with TRBD1. The germline V gene encodes CDR1 LNHDA and CDR2 SQIVND (reference sequence). The V gene end was trimmed by 5 bases and the J gene end by 1 base; junction bases not matched to a gene: 6. CDR3 size: 17 residues. CDR3 sequence (DNA): TGTGCCAGTAGTGCGGGACAGGGGGCTAGAAGCAATCAGCCCCAGCATTTT. Residues: CASSAGQGARSNQPQHF.

Within the sample, this clonotype is medium-sized (0.01 to 0.1%). The chain joins TRBV5-1 to TRBJ2-1, with a tentative D call TRBD1 (5 bases). Germline V CDR1 and CDR2: SGHRS, YFSETQ. The germline V and J ends were trimmed by 4 bases and 4 bases, with 6 bases remaining between them. This CDR3 is 12 amino acids long. The CDR3 bases are TGCGCCAGCAGCCGACAGTACAATGAGCAGTTCTTC. Translating it yields CASSRQYNEQFF.

This clonotype is deemed medium-sized. The chain is built from TRBV11-2 and TRBJ2-5; the match to TRBD1 covers 8 bases. Unmatched junction bases numbered 15, after V lost 2 bases and J lost 4 bases. The CDR3 runs to 18 residues. CDR1 and CDR2 from the germline V gene are SGHAT and FQNNGV. The chain's CDR3 is CASSLYRVTGTGRETQYF. The CDR3 DNA follows: TGTGCCAGCAGCTTATACCGAGTAACCGGGACAGGACGAGAGACCCAGTACTTC.

This clonotype rates as large (0.1 to 1%). V gene TRBV4-1 combines with J gene TRBJ1-2; D uncertain. Trimming shortened V by 4 bases and J by 0 bases, and 9 bases separated the two germline ends. Per germline, CDR1 MGHRA and CDR2 YSYEKL. The CDR3 is made up of 14 amino acids. In nucleotides, the CDR3 is TGCGCCAGCAGCCCCCGAGTCTCTAACTATGGCTACACCTTC. This translates into CASSPRVSNYGYTF.

This clonotype was counted a few times. The chain carries TRBV30 and TRBJ2-7; tentative D call: TRBD1 (5 bases). Germline CDR1 GTSNPN, CDR2 SVGIG (reference sequence). Trimming cost V 1 base and J 1 base, with 11 bases left between them. The CDR3 consists of 14 residues. CDR3 sequence: CAWSEGVESYEQYF. For the CDR3, the DNA is TGTGCCTGGAGTGAAGGGGTGGAGTCCTACGAGCAGTACTTC.

Judged by abundance, this clonotype is medium-sized. The DNA for the CDR3 is TGTGCCATCAGAGGACAGGCCTCCTACGAGCAGTACTTC. It yields the protein CAIRGQASYEQYF. The rearrangement uses TRBV10-3 and TRBJ2-7; 7 bases map to TRBD1. The germline V gene encodes CDR1 ENHRY and CDR2 SYGVKD. With V trimmed by 6 bases and J by 0 bases, 2 bases remained unmatched. The CDR3 is 13 residues long.

This clonotype is categorized as medium-sized. The chain combines TRBV5-1 with TRBJ2-1, with D hard to call. V was pared by 7 bases and J by 9 bases, with 20 bases between. Germline CDR1 SGHRS, CDR2 YFSETQ. This CDR3 comprises 14 residues. Here the CDR3 reads CASQIVGLDGEQFF. The CDR3 bases are TGCGCCAGCCAGATAGTTGGCTTAGACGGTGAGCAGTTCTTC.

This clonotype is termed medium-sized. V usage is TRBV5-4 and J usage is TRBJ1-6; the D gene is possibly TRBD1 (5 bases). V lost 4 bases, J lost 8 bases, and 16 bases lay in between. CDR1 is SGHNT and CDR2 is YYREEE in the germline V gene (reference sequence). This CDR3 has 15 amino acids. CDR3 DNA sequence: TGTGCCAGCAGCCTTCTGGGGACGGCCCATTCACCCCTCCACTTT. Its translation is CASSLLGTAHSPLHF. Using reference TRBV5-4 and TRBJ1-6 for the parts outside the CDR3, the full variable domain is ETGVTQSPTHLIKTRGQQVTLRCSSQSGHNTVSWYQQALGQGPQFIFQYYREEENGRGNFPPRFSGLQFPNYSSELNVNALELDDSALYLCASSLLGTAHSPLHFGNGTRLTVT.

This chain links TRBV20-1 with TRBJ1-2; D possibly corresponds to TRBD1 (6 bases). CDR1 DFQATT and CDR2 SNEGSKA come from the germline V gene (reference sequence). The germline V and J ends were trimmed by 7 bases and 3 bases, with 15 bases remaining between them. This CDR3 spans 13 amino acids. The CDR3 here is CSGGRGEDYGYTF. CDR3 nucleotide sequence: TGCAGTGGTGGCAGGGGCGAAGACTATGGCTACACCTTC.

This clonotype is categorized as medium-sized. The chain couples TRBV4-1 to TRBJ2-2, with 9 nucleotides matching TRBD1. Germline V lookup: CDR1 MGHRA, CDR2 YSYEKL. The CDR3 is made up of 22 amino acids. Trimming cost V 4 bases and J 2 bases; bases outside gene matches: 23. CDR3 DNA sequence: TGCGCCAGCAGCCGAAGATCAACCGGGACAGGGAGAGTAGCGGGCAACACCGGGGAGCTGTTTTTT. Its translation: CASSRRSTGTGRVAGNTGELFF.

This clonotype appeared once. V usage is TRBV2 and J usage is TRBJ1-1, with D possibly TRBD1 on 5 matching bases. Between the trimmed V and J ends, which lost 0 bases and 0 bases, there was a span of 8 bases. CDR3 length: 15 residues. Germline V lookup: CDR1 SNHLY, CDR2 FYNNEI. CDR3 amino acids: CASSEAGHMNTEAFF. The CDR3 nucleotides read TGTGCCAGCAGTGAAGCAGGACACATGAACACTGAAGCTTTCTTT.

The rearrangement joins TRBV2 to TRBJ2-3; unclear D gene. The DNA end is a closer match to TRBJ1-5, so the J assignment may be wrong. The CDR3 is 16 amino acids. Germline CDR1 and CDR2: SNHLY and FYNNEI. The CDR3 nucleotides read TGTGCCAGCAGTGATAATTTTAGACTGGCACGGAATATGCAGCATTTT. As protein: CASSDNFRLARNMQHF.

This clonotype is medium-sized (0.01 to 0.1%) by share. The rearrangement links TRBV3-1 to TRBJ1-2; D is unresolved. Germline lookup yields CDR1 LGHDT and CDR2 YNNKEL (reference sequence). The CDR3 is 14 residues long. V was clipped by 1 base and J by 5 bases, with 11 bases between them. This chain's CDR3 is CASSQGQIGYGYTF. The CDR3 DNA sequence: TGTGCCAGCAGCCAAGGCCAAATTGGGTATGGCTACACCTTC.

This clonotype is deemed medium-sized (0.01 to 0.1%). V gene TRBV7-6 combines with J gene TRBJ1-1, with D possibly matching TRBD1 (5 bases). The germline CDR1 and CDR2 sequences are SGHVS and FNYEAQ. CDR3 length equals 14 residues. Trimming stripped 2 bases from V and 2 bases from J, with 9 bases between. The CDR3 is CASSLSQGNTEAFF. The CDR3 coding sequence is TGTGCCAGCAGCTTAAGCCAGGGCAACACTGAAGCTTTCTTT.

By sample fraction, this clonotype is large. The genes are TRBV27 and TRBJ1-2; 8 bases are shared with TRBD1. The germline CDR1 and CDR2 sequences are MNHEY and SMNVEV (reference sequence). J was trimmed by 0 bases and V by 8 bases; bases with no gene match: 5. CDR3 length equals 14 residues. DNA of the CDR3: TGTGCCAGCGGGGGGGACAGGACTAACTATGGCTACACCTTC. This sequence encodes CASGGDRTNYGYTF.

Relative to its sample, this clonotype is medium-sized. The chain joins TRBV11-3 to TRBJ1-1; 9 positions match TRBD1. V lost 3 bases, J lost 2 bases, and 7 bases stayed unmatched. The germline V gene has CDR1 SGHNT and CDR2 YENEEA. The CDR3 loop spans 16 amino acids. CDR3 DNA sequence: TGTGCCAGCAGCTTGGACGGTACAGGGGGCAACACTGAAGCTTTCTTT. Translation gives CASSLDGTGGNTEAFF.

This clonotype is judged medium-sized. V usage is TRBV5-1 and J usage is TRBJ2-5, with 7 bases lining up with TRBD1. The V gene end was trimmed by 4 bases and the J gene end by 8 bases; junction bases not matched to a gene: 14. This CDR3 comprises 15 residues. Germline loops: CDR1 SGHRS, CDR2 YFSETQ. CDR3 loop: CASSIQTGSPGTQYF. CDR3 DNA: TGCGCCAGCAGCATACAGACAGGGAGCCCGGGAACCCAGTACTTC.

Sample share makes this clonotype medium-sized. The genes are TRBV5-5 and TRBJ1-2; 9 bases are shared with TRBD1. Germline CDR1 is SGHKS and CDR2 is YYEKEE (reference sequence). V lost 3 bases, J lost 4 bases, and 7 bases stayed unmatched. The CDR3 extends over 15 amino acids. The CDR3 loop is CASSYNRDRVYGYTF. The CDR3, as DNA: TGTGCCAGCAGCTACAACCGGGACAGGGTCTATGGCTACACCTTC.

This clonotype ranks as large. J is TRBJ1-5 and V is TRBV19; D uncertain. Germline values: CDR1 LNHDA, CDR2 SQIVND (reference sequence). This CDR3 spans 14 amino acids. V shed 3 bases and J shed 5 bases, with 11 bases lying between them. The CDR3: CASSIGTAHQPQHF. CDR3 sequence (DNA): TGTGCCAGTAGTATCGGAACAGCCCATCAGCCCCAGCATTTT. Using reference TRBV19 and TRBJ1-5 for the parts outside the CDR3, the full variable domain is DGGITQSPKYLFRKEGQNVTLSCEQNLNHDAMYWYRQDPGQGLRLIYYSQIVNDFQKGDIAEGYSVSREKKESFPLTVTSAQKNPTAFYLCASSIGTAHQPQHFGDGTRLSIL.